This T cell receptor beta chain stems from a study of CXCR3-negative and CXCR3-positive naive CD8 T cells. This clonotype is labeled medium-sized (0.01 to 0.1%) based on frequency. The libraries of TRB cDNA were constructed through 5' RACE using UMI labels. From its re-call of the 5' RACE reads, TCRdb lists each CDR3 protein once, without DNA. The table for this sample gives some 9,100 distinct CDR3 sequences. Germline CDR1 and CDR2: MNHNS and SASEGT. The CDR3 is 18 residues long. This sequence joins TRBV6-1 and TRBJ1-4; TCRdb gives TRBD1 as the D gene, but with no DNA this cannot be confirmed. Sequencing was done on a sample of naive CXCR3- CD8+ T cells from blood. The subset here: CD45RO-CCR7+CD27+CD95- naive CD8+ T cells lacking CXCR3 (TNR3-). The clonotype was recovered from a human donor in good health. Some clones in this sample may be carry-over from other donors' samples. CDR3 region: CASTRRGYGRATNEKLFF.